The rows below give T cell receptor beta chains drawn from one sample of a study of T-cell reconstitution after alpha-beta-depleted transplantation in children. Each CDR3 protein gets one entry after TCRdb re-called the PCR reads with MiXCR. In the table there are fewer than 500,000 distinct CDR3 sequences, 43% of which are singletons. Sample: PBMCs, taken before TCRalphabeta/CD19-depleted stem cell transplant. These receptors came from a girl under 10 years old with aplastic anemia, due to receive a stem cell transplant. Each CDR3 is given with its conserved first and last residue. Fields, in order: clone size, V gene, D gene, J gene, CDR3 protein, CDR3 DNA. A D gene is named only where the DNA matches it firmly. The listing skips clone size in some rows; elsewhere it reads once, few, many or a size class.

clone size: once
V gene: TRBV20-1
D gene: TRBD2
J gene: TRBJ2-1
CDR3 protein: CSARDGSGRGNEQFF
CDR3 DNA: TGCAGTGCTAGAGATGGTAGCGGGAGGGGCAATGAGCAGTTCTTC

clone size: few
V gene: TRBV3-1
D gene: NA
J gene: TRBJ2-5
CDR3 protein: CASSQGWPAEAETQYF
CDR3 DNA: TGTGCCAGCAGCCAAGGCTGGCCAGCTGAGGCGGAGACCCAGTACTTC

clone size: NA
V gene: TRBV7-9
D gene: NA
J gene: TRBJ2-3
CDR3 protein: CASSDFRGTTDTQYF
CDR3 DNA: TGTGCCAGCAGCGATTTCCGGGGTACCACAGATACGCAGTATTTT

clone size: few
V gene: TRBV28
D gene: NA
J gene: TRBJ2-1
CDR3 protein: CASSFGGVRYNEQFF
CDR3 DNA: TGTGCCAGCAGTTTCGGGGGAGTAAGATACAATGAGCAGTTCTTC

clone size: once
V gene: TRBV20-1
D gene: TRBD2
J gene: TRBJ2-7
CDR3 protein: CSQAGVYF
CDR3 DNA: TGCAGTCAAGCGGGGGTGTACTTC

clone size: NA
V gene: TRBV12-3/TRBV12-4
D gene: TRBD2
J gene: TRBJ2-7
CDR3 protein: CASSLAPGGGGGYEQYF
CDR3 DNA: TGTGCCAGCAGTTTAGCGCCCGGCGGGGGGGGCGGCTATGAGCAGTACTTC

clone size: few
V gene: TRBV6-5
D gene: NA
J gene: TRBJ2-2
CDR3 protein: CASSLNSGELFF
CDR3 DNA: TGTGCCAGCAGTTTGAACTCCGGGGAGCTGTTTTTT

clone size: NA
V gene: TRBV4-1
D gene: NA
J gene: TRBJ2-1
CDR3 protein: CASSQGVGPYNEQFF
CDR3 DNA: TGCGCCAGCAGCCAAGGGGTGGGCCCCTACAATGAGCAGTTCTTC

clone size: NA
V gene: TRBV28
D gene: NA
J gene: TRBJ1-5
CDR3 protein: CASSLGFFSNQPQHF
CDR3 DNA: TGTGCCAGCAGTCTAGGGTTTTTCAGCAATCAGCCCCAGCATTTT

clone size: NA
V gene: TRBV5-1
D gene: NA
J gene: TRBJ2-7
CDR3 protein: CASSLAPDGDEQYF
CDR3 DNA: TGCGCCAGCAGCTTGGCCCCAGACGGGGACGAGCAGTACTTC

clone size: NA
V gene: TRBV12-3/TRBV12-4
D gene: NA
J gene: TRBJ1-5
CDR3 protein: CASSREGRRPQHF
CDR3 DNA: TGTGCCAGCAGCCGGGAAGGCCGTCGGCCCCAGCATTTT

clone size: NA
V gene: TRBV6-1
D gene: NA
J gene: TRBJ2-5
CDR3 protein: CASSEGQGSRRFQETQYF
CDR3 DNA: TGTGCCAGCAGTGAGGGCCAGGGCTCCCGGAGGTTCCAAGAGACCCAGTACTTC

clone size: few
V gene: TRBV20-1
D gene: TRBD2
J gene: TRBJ2-1
CDR3 protein: CSARVFLSGSRNEQFF
CDR3 DNA: TGCAGTGCTAGAGTCTTTTTGAGCGGGAGCAGGAATGAGCAGTTCTTC

clone size: NA
V gene: TRBV28
D gene: NA
J gene: TRBJ1-1
CDR3 protein: CASSPTTVYGEAFF
CDR3 DNA: TGTGCCAGCAGTCCAACTACGGTGTATGGTGAAGCTTTCTTT

clone size: NA
V gene: TRBV20-1
D gene: NA
J gene: TRBJ1-5
CDR3 protein: CSAIRTSGGTDTQHF
CDR3 DNA: TGCAGTGCTATCCGGACTAGCGGGGGCACAGATACGCAGCATTTT

clone size: NA
V gene: TRBV7-2
D gene: TRBD1
J gene: TRBJ2-1
CDR3 protein: CASSFRTGGRNEQFF
CDR3 DNA: TGTGCCAGCAGCTTTCGGACAGGGGGCAGGAATGAGCAGTTCTTC

clone size: NA
V gene: TRBV5-1
D gene: NA
J gene: TRBJ2-7
CDR3 protein: CASSLWGRTYEQYF
CDR3 DNA: TGCGCCAGCAGCTTATGGGGGAGAACATACGAGCAGTACTTC

clone size: few
V gene: TRBV18
D gene: NA
J gene: TRBJ1-4
CDR3 protein: CASSPRSAANEKLFF
CDR3 DNA: TGTGCCAGCTCACCCCGCTCCGCGGCTAATGAAAAACTGTTTTTT

clone size: NA
V gene: TRBV30
D gene: NA
J gene: TRBJ2-2
CDR3 protein: CACDFTGELFF
CDR3 DNA: TGTGCCTGCGATTTCACCGGGGAGCTGTTTTTT

clone size: NA
V gene: TRBV2
D gene: NA
J gene: TRBJ2-7
CDR3 protein: CASTGTRGRYEQYF
CDR3 DNA: TGTGCCAGCACAGGAACCCGGGGTCGCTACGAGCAGTACTTC

clone size: NA
V gene: TRBV20-1
D gene: NA
J gene: TRBJ1-2
CDR3 protein: CSAPSDLNYGYTF
CDR3 DNA: TGCAGTGCTCCCTCGGACCTTAACTATGGCTACACCTTC

clone size: many
V gene: TRBV6-1
D gene: TRBD1
J gene: TRBJ1-3
CDR3 protein: CATRDRAGGNTIYF
CDR3 DNA: TGTGCCACCCGGGACAGGGCTGGAGGAAACACCATATATTTT

clone size: NA
V gene: TRBV19
D gene: TRBD2
J gene: TRBJ2-5
CDR3 protein: CASSVRLAGIETQYF
CDR3 DNA: TGTGCCAGTAGTGTCCGACTAGCGGGGATAGAGACCCAGTACTTC

clone size: NA
V gene: TRBV6-1
D gene: NA
J gene: TRBJ1-6
CDR3 protein: CASRRDGDRRSPLHF
CDR3 DNA: TGTGCCAGCAGAAGAGACGGCGATAGGAGGTCACCCCTCCACTTT

clone size: NA
V gene: TRBV5-1
D gene: NA
J gene: TRBJ2-6
CDR3 protein: CASSLSVSGANVLTF
CDR3 DNA: TGCGCCAGCAGCTTGTCAGTCTCTGGGGCCAACGTCCTGACTTTC

clone size: few
V gene: TRBV12-3/TRBV12-4
D gene: NA
J gene: TRBJ2-5
CDR3 protein: CASSLRGTQETQYF
CDR3 DNA: TGTGCCAGCAGCCTCAGGGGAACGCAAGAGACCCAGTACTTC

clone size: few
V gene: TRBV9
D gene: NA
J gene: TRBJ2-1
CDR3 protein: CASSVELRAPYNEQFF
CDR3 DNA: TGTGCCAGCAGCGTAGAATTGAGGGCACCGTACAATGAGCAGTTCTTC

clone size: many
V gene: TRBV11-2
D gene: NA
J gene: TRBJ1-2
CDR3 protein: CAVGGPLYGYTF
CDR3 DNA: TGTGCCGTGGGGGGGCCTCTCTATGGCTACACCTTC

clone size: NA
V gene: TRBV5-1
D gene: NA
J gene: TRBJ2-3
CDR3 protein: CASSYGTQGDTQYF
CDR3 DNA: TGCGCCAGCAGCTACGGGACTCAGGGAGATACGCAGTATTTT

clone size: NA
V gene: TRBV6-2/TRBV6-3
D gene: NA
J gene: TRBJ2-5
CDR3 protein: CAASTRVETQYF
CDR3 DNA: TGTGCCGCGTCAACCAGGGTGGAGACCCAGTACTTC

clone size: NA
V gene: TRBV7-2
D gene: TRBD2
J gene: TRBJ2-5
CDR3 protein: CASSLGSGGRETQYF
CDR3 DNA: TGTGCCAGCAGCTTAGGGAGCGGGGGTAGGGAGACCCAGTACTTC

clone size: many
V gene: TRBV12-3/TRBV12-4
D gene: NA
J gene: TRBJ1-2
CDR3 protein: CASSPEGQRNGYTF
CDR3 DNA: TGTGCCAGCAGCCCGGAAGGACAGAGAAATGGCTACACCTTC

clone size: NA
V gene: TRBV25-1
D gene: NA
J gene: TRBJ2-7
CDR3 protein: CASSGPRSYEQYF
CDR3 DNA: TGTGCCAGCAGTGGCCCCCGGTCCTACGAGCAGTACTTC

clone size: many
V gene: TRBV3-1
D gene: TRBD2
J gene: TRBJ2-1
CDR3 protein: CASSLMHSGSTHNEQFF
CDR3 DNA: TGTGCCAGCAGCCTGATGCATAGCGGGAGTACCCACAATGAGCAGTTCTTC

clone size: NA
V gene: TRBV10-3
D gene: NA
J gene: TRBJ2-3
CDR3 protein: CAIASDYLADTQYF
CDR3 DNA: TGTGCCATCGCCTCGGACTACCTAGCAGATACGCAGTATTTT

clone size: NA
V gene: TRBV29-1
D gene: TRBD2
J gene: TRBJ2-3
CDR3 protein: CSVERTSEASDTQYF
CDR3 DNA: TGCAGCGTTGAAAGGACTAGCGAAGCTTCAGATACGCAGTATTTT

clone size: NA
V gene: TRBV3-1
D gene: NA
J gene: TRBJ2-3
CDR3 protein: CASSQDGTITDTQYF
CDR3 DNA: TGTGCCAGCAGCCAAGATGGAACCATCACAGATACGCAGTATTTT

clone size: NA
V gene: TRBV5-1
D gene: TRBD1
J gene: TRBJ1-2
CDR3 protein: CASSLWDSAYYGYTF
CDR3 DNA: TGCGCCAGCAGCTTGTGGGACAGTGCTTACTATGGCTACACCTTC

clone size: many
V gene: TRBV20-1
D gene: NA
J gene: TRBJ2-3
CDR3 protein: CSARGGRGAMDGSSTDTQYF
CDR3 DNA: TGCAGTGCTAGGGGCGGACGCGGCGCGATGGATGGGTCTAGCACAGATACGCAGTATTTT

clone size: few
V gene: TRBV6-5
D gene: TRBD1
J gene: TRBJ2-2
CDR3 protein: CASSSTTDRETGELFF
CDR3 DNA: TGTGCCAGCAGTTCCACGACCGACAGGGAAACGGGGGAGCTGTTTTTT

clone size: few
V gene: TRBV4-3
D gene: NA
J gene: TRBJ1-4
CDR3 protein: CASSQDLQAMGEKLFF
CDR3 DNA: TGCGCCAGCAGCCAAGATCTACAGGCCATGGGTGAAAAACTGTTTTTT

clone size: few
V gene: TRBV20-1
D gene: NA
J gene: TRBJ1-1
CDR3 protein: CSAGRNTEAFF
CDR3 DNA: TGCAGTGCTGGGAGGAACACTGAAGCTTTCTTT

clone size: NA
V gene: TRBV2
D gene: NA
J gene: TRBJ2-3
CDR3 protein: CATSHLERYTDTQYF
CDR3 DNA: TGTGCCACCTCCCATCTTGAGCGATACACAGATACGCAGTATTTT

clone size: few
V gene: TRBV5-1
D gene: TRBD2
J gene: TRBJ2-2
CDR3 protein: CASSLRLAGGNTGELFF
CDR3 DNA: TGCGCCAGCAGCTTGCGTCTAGCGGGAGGAAACACCGGGGAGCTGTTTTTT

clone size: once
V gene: TRBV19
D gene: NA
J gene: TRBJ2-2
CDR3 protein: CASSITGPNTGELFF
CDR3 DNA: TGTGCCAGTAGTATAACGGGTCCTAACACCGGGGAGCTGTTTTTT

clone size: few
V gene: TRBV4-1
D gene: NA
J gene: TRBJ2-1
CDR3 protein: CASSQVSTRPNPNEQFF
CDR3 DNA: TGCGCCAGCAGCCAAGTCTCGACCAGGCCCAATCCTAATGAGCAGTTCTTC

clone size: many
V gene: TRBV27
D gene: NA
J gene: TRBJ2-2
CDR3 protein: CASKGGRDVGTGELFF
CDR3 DNA: TGTGCCAGCAAGGGGGGCAGGGACGTTGGCACCGGGGAGCTGTTTTTT

clone size: NA
V gene: TRBV28
D gene: NA
J gene: TRBJ2-7
CDR3 protein: CASSLLGGAGPTYEQYF
CDR3 DNA: TGTGCCAGCAGTTTATTGGGGGGTGCGGGACCAACCTACGAGCAGTACTTC

clone size: few
V gene: TRBV20-1
D gene: NA
J gene: TRBJ2-7
CDR3 protein: CSARVDEQYF
CDR3 DNA: TGCAGTGCTAGGGTGGACGAGCAGTACTTC

clone size: NA
V gene: TRBV7-3
D gene: TRBD2
J gene: TRBJ2-3
CDR3 protein: CASSSAGGPTDTQYF
CDR3 DNA: TGTGCCAGCAGCTCCGCGGGGGGCCCCACAGATACGCAGTATTTT

clone size: NA
V gene: TRBV4-1
D gene: NA
J gene: TRBJ2-5
CDR3 protein: CASSQDRGRDLYQETQYF
CDR3 DNA: TGCGCCAGCAGCCAGGACCGAGGGCGGGACTTGTACCAAGAGACCCAGTACTTC

clone size: few
V gene: TRBV29-1
D gene: TRBD1
J gene: TRBJ2-7
CDR3 protein: CSVLRDRGIHEQYF
CDR3 DNA: TGCAGCGTACTCCGGGACAGGGGAATCCACGAGCAGTACTTC